A selection of T cell receptor beta chains follows, all from one sample in a study of T-cell reconstitution after alpha-beta-depleted transplantation in children. TCRdb re-called the PCR reads through MiXCR, storing one row per CDR3 protein. Among fewer than 750,000 distinct CDR3 sequences listed, 23% were seen once. Sequenced material: PBMCs, mostly from graft donor cells, taken 360 days after TCRalphabeta/CD19-depleted stem cell transplant. These receptors were collected from a boy in the first two years of life who had a stem cell transplant for acute myeloid leukemia, so the T cells may come from the graft donor. Both conserved end residues are part of each CDR3. The D gene is left open where the match is weak. Clone size appears in some rows only: once, few, many, or a class for an expanded clone.

J gene,clone size,V gene,D gene,CDR3 DNA,CDR3 protein
TRBJ2-3,NA,TRBV18,NA,TGTGCCAGCTCACTCCCGGCAGCGGCTGAGAGGGATACGCAGTATTTT,CASSLPAAAERDTQYF
TRBJ1-4,NA,TRBV7-9,TRBD1,TGTGCCAGCAGCCCCAGGGACAGCTCTGCAACTAATGAAAAACTGTTTTTT,CASSPRDSSATNEKLFF
TRBJ2-2,few,TRBV20-1,TRBD2,TGCAGTGCTAGAGATCTAGGAGCGGGGGGGTACACCGGGGAGCTGTTTTTT,CSARDLGAGGYTGELFF
TRBJ2-4,few,TRBV12-3/TRBV12-4,TRBD1,TGTGCCAGCACCGCGACAGGGGACATTCAGTACTTC,CASTATGDIQYF
TRBJ1-4,once,TRBV12-3/TRBV12-4,TRBD1,TGTGCCAGCAGTCCGAGGGACAGGGCAGATTGGGGTGAAAAACTGTTTTTT,CASSPRDRADWGEKLFF
TRBJ2-5,NA,TRBV7-2,NA,TGTGCCAGCAGCTTAGTCTGGGGATGGGAGACCCAGTACTTC,CASSLVWGWETQYF
TRBJ2-3,many,TRBV27,NA,TGTGCCAGCAGTCGAACCGAACGGGCAGATACGCAGTATTTT,CASSRTERADTQYF
TRBJ2-3,NA,TRBV20-1,NA,TGCAGTGCTAGGGCACTAGCTTTCACAGATACGCAGTATTTT,CSARALAFTDTQYF
TRBJ2-7,once,TRBV27,NA,TGTGCCAGCAGTTTCAAGGGATCACAAGGACTCTCCTACGAGCAGTACTTC,CASSFKGSQGLSYEQYF
TRBJ1-5,many,TRBV15,NA,TGTGCCACCAGCAGAGGGGTAGGGGACGGCAATCAGCCCCAGCATTTT,CATSRGVGDGNQPQHF
TRBJ2-3,few,TRBV20-1,NA,TGCAGGCCTAGCCGCACAGATACGCAGTATTTT,CRPSRTDTQYF
TRBJ2-4,many,TRBV29-1,TRBD2,TGCAGCGTTGATGGGGTACTAGCGGGGGGGCCGGGTCCCAACATTCAGTACTTC,CSVDGVLAGGPGPNIQYF
TRBJ2-1,NA,TRBV10-3,NA,TGTGCCATCAGCGCGGACTCCTACAATGAGCAGTTCTTC,CAISADSYNEQFF
TRBJ2-3,NA,TRBV12-3/TRBV12-4,TRBD2,TGTGCCAGCAGCACGCCGGGACTAGCGAGCACAGATACGCAGTATTTT,CASSTPGLASTDTQYF
TRBJ1-2,many,TRBV29-1,NA,TGCAGCGTTGTAGCAGAGAACTATGGCTACACCTTC,CSVVAENYGYTF
TRBJ2-3,NA,TRBV2,NA,TGTGCCAGCAGTGACAACAGGGCTAGCACAGATACGCAGTATTTT,CASSDNRASTDTQYF
TRBJ2-7,few,TRBV10-3,NA,TGTGCCATCAGTGCTGGGATGGAATACGAGCAGTACTTC,CAISAGMEYEQYF
TRBJ1-2,few,TRBV9,TRBD1,TGTGCCAGCAGCAGCTGGGACAGCGAGAGAGGGGGCTACACCTTC,CASSSWDSERGGYTF
TRBJ2-6,many,TRBV20-1,NA,TGCAGTGCTAGAGCCCTCCTACTCTCTGGGGCCAACGTCCTGACTTTC,CSARALLLSGANVLTF
TRBJ2-2,NA,TRBV12-3/TRBV12-4,TRBD2,TGTGCCAGCAGCCAAAACACAGCGGGGAGTAGAACCGGGGAGCTGTTTTTT,CASSQNTAGSRTGELFF
TRBJ2-1,many,TRBV28,TRBD2,TGTGCCAGCAGCCCGATTCTAGCGGGGGGCCCCTACAATGAGCAGTTCTTC,CASSPILAGGPYNEQFF
TRBJ1-5,many,TRBV28,TRBD1,TGTGCCAGCAGTTTGGGACAGGGTTCCCAGCATTTT,CASSLGQGSQHF
TRBJ1-2,few,TRBV4-3,NA,TGCGCCAGCAGCCAAGATACCAGGTCTGATGGCTACACCTTC,CASSQDTRSDGYTF
TRBJ1-2,many,TRBV6-5,NA,TGTGCCAGCAGTCCTACAGGGCCGTATAACTATGGCTACACCTTC,CASSPTGPYNYGYTF
TRBJ1-6,NA,TRBV14,NA,TGTGCCAGCAGCCAAGACGGCCCCGGATTTTCCTCACCCCTCCACTTT,CASSQDGPGFSSPLHF
TRBJ2-1,few,TRBV9,NA,TGTGCCAGCAGCACACCCAACAATGAGCAGTTCTTC,CASSTPNNEQFF
TRBJ2-3,NA,TRBV20-1,TRBD2,TGCAGTGCTAGAGGTCTAGCGGAACGCACAGATACGCAGTATTTT,CSARGLAERTDTQYF
TRBJ1-6,NA,TRBV6-1,NA,TGTGCCAGCAGGACGATATGGAATAATTCACCCCTCCACTTT,CASRTIWNNSPLHF
TRBJ2-7,many,TRBV5-1,NA,TGCGCCAGCAGCTTGGAGGCGGGGACGGTCTACGAGCAGTACTTC,CASSLEAGTVYEQYF
TRBJ2-3,NA,TRBV5-1,TRBD1,TGCGCCAGCAGCTCTACAGGGGATACAGATACGCAGTATTTT,CASSSTGDTDTQYF
TRBJ1-3,NA,TRBV4-3,NA,TGCGCCAGCAGTTACAGGGTTGGAAACACCATATATTTT,CASSYRVGNTIYF
TRBJ2-2,few,TRBV7-2,NA,TGTGCCAGCAGCTTACAGGCGTCCGGGGAGCTGTTTTTT,CASSLQASGELFF
TRBJ1-2,NA,TRBV20-1,NA,TGCAGTGCTAGTAAACAATTAGCTAACTATGGCTACACCTTC,CSASKQLANYGYTF
TRBJ2-1,many,TRBV12-3/TRBV12-4,NA,TGTGCCAGCACAGACGGTTACAATGAGCAGTTCTTC,CASTDGYNEQFF
TRBJ2-5,NA,TRBV11-3,TRBD2,TGTGCCAGCAGCCCCGGGACTAGCGAAAAAGAGACCCAGTACTTC,CASSPGTSEKETQYF
TRBJ2-2,many,TRBV11-3,TRBD1,TGTGCCAGCAGCTTATTCGGTACAGGGGGGAGCACCGGGGAGCTGTTTTTT,CASSLFGTGGSTGELFF